A single sample is the source of the 22 T cell receptor beta chains below, sequenced in a study of identical twins. TCRdb re-called the 5' RACE reads with MiXCR, one entry per CDR3 protein. The table has fewer than 500,000 distinct CDR3 sequences, roughly an eighth seen once; the top ten hold 0.98%. The data also belong to a second study, concerning yellow fever vaccine responses in identical twins.

Material: CD4+ T cells sorted from blood. The receptors shown here come from a woman between 18 and 30 years old in good health.

This chain connects TRBV6-5 to TRBJ2-1; TRBD2 matches 14 bases. CDR3 length: 18 residues. The germline gives CDR1 MNHEY, CDR2 SVGAGI. V was pared by 4 bases and J by 1 base, with 6 bases of the junction left unmatched. The CDR3 is CASSFGTSGRLSYNEQFF. The CDR3 region has the DNA TGTGCCAGCAGTTTCGGGACTAGCGGGAGATTATCCTACAATGAGCAGTTCTTC.

This clonotype was seen a few times. The V call is TRBV6-4, the J call TRBJ1-6; TRBD1 agrees at 8 bases. J lost 8 bases, V lost 4 bases, and 4 bases had no gene match. From germline, CDR1 is MRHNA and CDR2 SNTAGT. The CDR3 spans 14 residues. CDR3 residues: CASSARTGHSPLHF. The CDR3 DNA follows: TGTGCCAGCAGTGCTCGGACAGGGCATTCACCCCTCCACTTT.

This clonotype was detected only a few times. The chain is built from TRBV5-1 and TRBJ2-3; TRBD2 matches 7 bases. Germline CDR1 SGHRS, CDR2 YFSETQ. The CDR3 spans 15 residues. Trimming at V came to 2 bases and at J to 1 base, leaving 4 bases not matched to a gene. Written as DNA, the CDR3 is TGCGCCAGCAGCTTCGATCTAGCGGGCACAGATACGCAGTATTTT. This sequence encodes CASSFDLAGTDTQYF. Using reference TRBV5-1 and TRBJ2-3 for the parts outside the CDR3, the full variable domain is KAGVTQTPRYLIKTRGQQVTLSCSPISGHRSVSWYQQTPGQGLQFLFEYFSETQRNKGNFPGRFSGRQFSNSRSEMNVSTLELGDSALYLCASSFDLAGTDTQYFGPGTRLTVL.

The gene calls are TRBV28 and TRBJ1-1; tentatively, D is TRBD1 (5 bases). Trimming stripped 6 bases from V and 1 base from J, with 15 bases between. The CDR3 length is 15 residues. Germline values: CDR1 MDHEN, CDR2 SYDVKM. CDR3 sequence: CASRRPGTGNTEAFF. The DNA of the CDR3 is TGTGCCAGCAGGCGACCGGGGACCGGGAACACTGAAGCTTTCTTT.

This clonotype showed up just a few times. The V gene is TRBV5-1, the J gene TRBJ2-1; D could derive from TRBD1 or TRBD2 (7 bases each). The CDR3 consists of 14 residues. CDR1 SGHRS and CDR2 YFSETQ come from the germline V gene. The V end was cut by 4 bases, the J end by 5 bases, with 13 bases between. The CDR3 DNA is TGCGCCAGCAGCCGGGGGGACAGCCACAATGAGCAGTTCTTC. It codes for CASSRGDSHNEQFF.

The CDR3 loop reads CASSYAKGSGTPLHF. DNA of the CDR3: TGTGCCAGCAGTTACGCGAAGGGCAGTGGAACACCCCTCCACTTT. This chain links TRBV6-5 with TRBJ1-6; no clear D gene. Germline V CDR1 and CDR2: MNHEY, SVGAGI. This CDR3 contains 15 residues. Trimming stripped 2 bases from V and 11 bases from J, with 16 bases between.

This clonotype turned up a few times. The chain recombines TRBV5-1 with TRBJ2-7; 7 bases map to TRBD1. Germline V gives CDR1 SGHRS, CDR2 YFSETQ. The CDR3 sequence is 16 residues long. The V gene end was trimmed by 0 bases and the J gene end by 2 bases; junction bases not matched to a gene: 8. The CDR3 region is CASSLADGTVTYEQYF. Written as DNA, the CDR3 is TGCGCCAGCAGCTTGGCCGATGGGACAGTCACCTACGAGCAGTACTTC.

In its sample, this clonotype was seen a few times. The gene calls are TRBV7-3 and TRBJ2-5, with D unresolved. This CDR3 spans 15 amino acids. V shed 3 bases and J shed 5 bases, with 16 bases lying between them. CDR1 and CDR2 from the germline V gene are SGHTA and FQGTGA. The CDR3 sequence: CASSFVAGKWETQYF. The CDR3 DNA is TGTGCCAGCAGCTTTGTAGCCGGAAAATGGGAGACCCAGTACTTC.

V usage is TRBV3-1 and J usage is TRBJ2-4; TRBD1 matches at 10 bases. CDR1 LGHDT and CDR2 YNNKEL come from the germline V gene (reference sequence). This CDR3 has 16 amino acids. V lost 4 bases to trimming and J lost 1 base; unmatched junction nucleotides: 4. CDR3 bases: TGTGCCAGCAGCCCCGTGGACAGGGGGGCCAAAAACATTCAGTACTTC. As protein: CASSPVDRGAKNIQYF.

The V call is TRBV5-1, the J call TRBJ2-3; 11 positions match TRBD2. The CDR3 is made up of 16 amino acids. Germline V CDR1 and CDR2: SGHRS, YFSETQ. The trim removed 4 bases at V and 4 bases at J, leaving 8 bases unmatched. The CDR3 DNA is TGCGCCAGCAGCCCTGACACTAGCGGGGGAGCAGATACGCAGTATTTT. Translated: CASSPDTSGGADTQYF.

Ten or more counts support this clonotype. This chain joins TRBV20-1 and TRBJ2-2, with D hard to call. From germline, CDR1 is DFQATT and CDR2 SNEGSKA (reference sequence). The ends were cut back, 1 base at V and 3 bases at J, with 3 bases in the middle. The CDR3 sequence is 12 residues long. CDR3 nucleotides: TGCAGTGCTAGAGTCCACACCGGGGAGCTGTTTTTT. Translated: CSARVHTGELFF.

The V call is TRBV27, the J call TRBJ1-1; no firm D call. Trimming took off 8 bases at V and 5 bases at J, with 21 bases between the two ends. The CDR3 covers 15 residues. In germline, CDR1 is MNHEY, CDR2 SMNVEV (reference sequence). CDR3 nucleotides: TGTGCCAGCCGGATTCAATCAAACGGAGGTACTGAAGCTTTCTTT. This sequence encodes CASRIQSNGGTEAFF.

Ten or more counts support this clonotype. The chain uses TRBV4-3 and TRBJ2-2; D might be TRBD1 (6 bases). Trimming removed 3 bases at V and 5 bases at J, with 10 bases between. Germline CDR1 LGHNA, CDR2 YSLEER. The CDR3 sequence is 14 residues long. This CDR3 reads CASSQATGTGELFF. The CDR3, as DNA: TGCGCCAGCAGCCAGGCCACAGGGACCGGGGAGCTGTTTTTT.

This clonotype was detected only a few times. This sequence joins TRBV5-1 and TRBJ2-3, with D possibly matching TRBD2 (5 bases). Trimming pared 1 base from V and 0 bases from J, leaving 9 bases between. Looked up from germline, CDR1 is SGHRS and CDR2 is YFSETQ. The CDR3 has 15 amino acids. CDR3 DNA sequence: TGCGCCAGCAGCTTGCGAGGGCTCAGCACAGATACGCAGTATTTT. Its translation: CASSLRGLSTDTQYF.

This clonotype was counted only a few times. The rearrangement uses TRBV29-1 and TRBJ2-7, with TRBD1 matching 8 bases. Germline loops: CDR1 SQVTM, CDR2 ANQGSEA. Trimming at V came to 5 bases and at J to 5 bases, leaving 5 bases not matched to a gene. CDR3 length: 12 amino acids. CDR3 nucleotide sequence: TGCAGCGTTTCGACAGGGGACCACGAGCAGTACTTC. Amino acid sequence: CSVSTGDHEQYF.

This clonotype came up a few times. The V gene is TRBV20-1, the J gene TRBJ2-1, with 11 bases identical to TRBD2. V shed 3 bases, J shed 0 bases, and the junction held 7 bases outside the gene matches. Germline lookup yields CDR1 DFQATT and CDR2 SNEGSKA (reference sequence). This CDR3 spans 17 amino acids. The CDR3 loop reads CSARASGGISSYNEQFF. CDR3 nucleotides: TGCAGTGCTAGGGCTAGCGGGGGGATTAGCTCCTACAATGAGCAGTTCTTC.

This clonotype has just a few counts. The chain combines TRBV24-1 with TRBJ2-5; TRBD1 or TRBD2 may be the D gene (5 bases each). The CDR3 has 16 amino acids. The V end lost 3 bases, the J end lost 0 bases, and 13 bases lay between the germline ends. Looked up from germline, CDR1 is KGHDR and CDR2 is SFDVKD. The CDR3 region is CATSDPRDDYQETQYF. CDR3 bases: TGTGCCACCAGTGATCCTCGGGACGACTACCAAGAGACCCAGTACTTC.

The chain joins TRBV5-1 to TRBJ2-2; 7 bases agree with TRBD2. Germline-derived CDR1 and CDR2 are SGHRS and YFSETQ. CDR3 length: 15 amino acids. J lost 5 bases, V lost 0 bases, and 4 bases had no gene match. CDR3 amino acids: CASSLDFGGTGELFF. Written as DNA, the CDR3 is TGCGCCAGCAGCTTGGATTTCGGGGGGACCGGGGAGCTGTTTTTT.

This clonotype came up many times. The gene calls are TRBV7-8 and TRBJ2-3; the match to TRBD2 covers 10 bases. V shed 7 bases, J shed 3 bases, and the junction held 4 bases outside the gene matches. The CDR3 loop spans 14 amino acids. CDR1 and CDR2 (germline): SGHVS, FQNEAQ. The CDR3 DNA is TGTGCCAGCACCCCAGCGGGGGGGACAGATACGCAGTATTTT. It yields the protein CASTPAGGTDTQYF.

V and J are TRBV6-2 or TRBV6-3 and TRBJ2-7; D possibly uses TRBD1 or TRBD2 (6 bases each). CDR3 length: 15 residues. V was cut by 7 bases and J by 0 bases, with 16 bases left in between. Germline CDR1 reads MNHEY; CDR2 reads SVGEGT. The CDR3 is CASNPRGGSSYEQYF. CDR3 coding DNA: TGTGCCAGCAACCCCCGAGGGGGGAGCTCCTACGAGCAGTACTTC.

The rearrangement uses TRBV7-2 and TRBJ1-4; TRBD1 agrees at 10 bases. This CDR3 spans 14 amino acids. CDR1 is SGHTA and CDR2 is FQGNSA in the germline V gene. V lost 4 bases to trimming and J lost 8 bases; unmatched junction nucleotides: 4. The CDR3 loop is CASSSTGGLEKLFF. CDR3 in DNA: TGTGCCAGCAGCTCGACAGGGGGCTTGGAAAAACTGTTTTTT.

This clonotype showed up many times. V usage is TRBV3-1 and J usage is TRBJ1-5; the match to TRBD1 covers 9 bases. V lost 6 bases to trimming and J lost 3 bases; unmatched junction nucleotides: 6. From germline, CDR1 is LGHDT and CDR2 YNNKEL (reference sequence). The CDR3 is made up of 15 amino acids. CDR3 loop: CASSLGTGTNQPQHF. The CDR3 DNA reads TGTGCCAGCAGTCTCGGGACAGGGACCAATCAGCCCCAGCATTTT.